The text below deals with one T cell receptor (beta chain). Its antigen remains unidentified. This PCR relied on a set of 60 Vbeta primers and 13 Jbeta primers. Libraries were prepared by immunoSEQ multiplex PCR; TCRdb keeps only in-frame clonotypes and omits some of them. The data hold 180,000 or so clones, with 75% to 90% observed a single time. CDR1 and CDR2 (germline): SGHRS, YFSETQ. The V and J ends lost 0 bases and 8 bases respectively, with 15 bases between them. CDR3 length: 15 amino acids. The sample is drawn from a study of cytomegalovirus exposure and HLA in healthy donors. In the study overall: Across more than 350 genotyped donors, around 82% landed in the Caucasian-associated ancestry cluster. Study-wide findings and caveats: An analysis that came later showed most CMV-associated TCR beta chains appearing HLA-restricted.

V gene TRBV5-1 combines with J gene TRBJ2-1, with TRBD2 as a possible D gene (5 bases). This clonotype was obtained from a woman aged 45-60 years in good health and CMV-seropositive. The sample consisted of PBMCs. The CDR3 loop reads CASSLETKNRDEQFF. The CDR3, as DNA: TGCGCCAGCAGCTTGGAGACTAAGAATCGGGATGAGCAGTTCTTC.